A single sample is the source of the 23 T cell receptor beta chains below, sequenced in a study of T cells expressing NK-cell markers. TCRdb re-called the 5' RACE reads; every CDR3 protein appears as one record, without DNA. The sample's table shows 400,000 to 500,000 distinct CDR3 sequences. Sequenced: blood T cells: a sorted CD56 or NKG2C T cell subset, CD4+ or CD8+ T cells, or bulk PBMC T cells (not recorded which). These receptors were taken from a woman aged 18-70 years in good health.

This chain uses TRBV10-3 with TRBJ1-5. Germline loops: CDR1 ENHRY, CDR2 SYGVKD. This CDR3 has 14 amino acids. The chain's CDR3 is CAISGGQPNQPQHF.

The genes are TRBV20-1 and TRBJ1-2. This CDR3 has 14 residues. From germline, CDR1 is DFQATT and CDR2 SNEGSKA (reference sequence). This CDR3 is CSARPRQTNYGYTF.

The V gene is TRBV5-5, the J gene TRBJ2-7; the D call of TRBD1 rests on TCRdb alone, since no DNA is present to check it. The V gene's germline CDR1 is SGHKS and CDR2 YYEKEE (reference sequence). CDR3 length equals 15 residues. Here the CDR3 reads CASSLVWGGTYEQYF.

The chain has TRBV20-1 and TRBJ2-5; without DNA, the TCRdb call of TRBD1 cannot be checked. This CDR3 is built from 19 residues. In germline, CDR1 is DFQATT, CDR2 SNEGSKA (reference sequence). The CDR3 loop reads CSARGPPEGAAYPQETQYF.

CDR3 sequence: CSASRAVGSQPQHF. V gene TRBV20-1 combines with J gene TRBJ1-5. The CDR3 length is 14 residues. Germline V gene sequence: CDR1 DFQATT, CDR2 SNEGSKA (reference sequence).

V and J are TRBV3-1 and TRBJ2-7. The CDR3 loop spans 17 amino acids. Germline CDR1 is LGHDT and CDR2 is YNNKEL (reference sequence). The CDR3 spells CASSQDQRRGSSYEQCF.

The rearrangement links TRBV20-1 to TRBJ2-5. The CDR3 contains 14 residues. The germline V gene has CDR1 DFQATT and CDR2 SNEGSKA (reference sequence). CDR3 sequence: CSARGPKQQETQYF.

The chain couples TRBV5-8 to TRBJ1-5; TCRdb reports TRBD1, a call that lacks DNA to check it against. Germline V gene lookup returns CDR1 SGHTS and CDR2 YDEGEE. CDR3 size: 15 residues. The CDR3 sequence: CASSETTGWNQPQHF.

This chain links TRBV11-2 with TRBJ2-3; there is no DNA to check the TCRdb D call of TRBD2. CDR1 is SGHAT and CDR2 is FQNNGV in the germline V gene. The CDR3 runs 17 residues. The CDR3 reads CASSLDPSGGTADTQYF.

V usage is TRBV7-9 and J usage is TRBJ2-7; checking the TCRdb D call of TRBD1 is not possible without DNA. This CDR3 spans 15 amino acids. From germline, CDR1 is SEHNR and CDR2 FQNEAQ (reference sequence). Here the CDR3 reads CASSLRTGANYEQYF.

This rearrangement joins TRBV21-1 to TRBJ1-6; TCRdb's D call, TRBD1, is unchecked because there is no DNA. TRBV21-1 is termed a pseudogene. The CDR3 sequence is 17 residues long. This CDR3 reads CASTGGDICFYNSPLHF.

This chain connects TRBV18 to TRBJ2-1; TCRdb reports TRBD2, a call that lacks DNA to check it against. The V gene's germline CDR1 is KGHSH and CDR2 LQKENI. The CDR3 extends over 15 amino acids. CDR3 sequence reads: CASSPPGLSGDEQFF.

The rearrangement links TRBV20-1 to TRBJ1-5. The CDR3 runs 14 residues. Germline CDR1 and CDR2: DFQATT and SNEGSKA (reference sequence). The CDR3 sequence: CSARTTARHQPQHF.

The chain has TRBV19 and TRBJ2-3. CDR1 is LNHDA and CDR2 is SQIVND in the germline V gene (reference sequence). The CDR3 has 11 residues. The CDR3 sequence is CASSIEDTQYF.

CDR3 region: CASGQTSGAYNEQFF. The V and J genes are TRBV12-3 or TRBV12-4 and TRBJ2-1; TCRdb reports TRBD2, a call that lacks DNA to check it against. This CDR3 has 15 amino acids.

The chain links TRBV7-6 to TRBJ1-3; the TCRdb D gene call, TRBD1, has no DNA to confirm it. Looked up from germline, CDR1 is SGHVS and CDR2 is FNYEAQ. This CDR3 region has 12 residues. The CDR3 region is CASSLIRDTIYF.

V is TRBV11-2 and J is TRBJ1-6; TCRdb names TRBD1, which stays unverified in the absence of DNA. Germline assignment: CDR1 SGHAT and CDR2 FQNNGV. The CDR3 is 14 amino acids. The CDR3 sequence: CASSLQDSYSPLHF.

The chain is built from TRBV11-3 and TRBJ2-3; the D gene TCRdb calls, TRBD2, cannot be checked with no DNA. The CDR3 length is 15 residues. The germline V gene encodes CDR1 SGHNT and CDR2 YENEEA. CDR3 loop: CASSSGTHSTDTQYF. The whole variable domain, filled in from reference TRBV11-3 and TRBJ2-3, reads EAGVVQSPRYKIIEKKQPVAFWCNPISGHNTLYWYLQNLGQGPELLIRYENEEAVDDSQLPKDRFSAERLKGVDSTLKIQPAELGDSAVYLCASSSGTHSTDTQYFGPGTRLTVL.

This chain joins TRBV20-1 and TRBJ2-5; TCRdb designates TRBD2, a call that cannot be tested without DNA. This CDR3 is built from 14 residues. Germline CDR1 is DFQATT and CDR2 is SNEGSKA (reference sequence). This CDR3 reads CSARQGSGGETQYF.

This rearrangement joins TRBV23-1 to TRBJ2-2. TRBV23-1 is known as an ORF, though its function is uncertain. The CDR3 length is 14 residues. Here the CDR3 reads CASSDNANTGELFF.

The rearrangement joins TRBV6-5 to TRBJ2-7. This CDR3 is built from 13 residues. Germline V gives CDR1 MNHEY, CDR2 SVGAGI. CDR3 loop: CASSYNVVYEQYF.

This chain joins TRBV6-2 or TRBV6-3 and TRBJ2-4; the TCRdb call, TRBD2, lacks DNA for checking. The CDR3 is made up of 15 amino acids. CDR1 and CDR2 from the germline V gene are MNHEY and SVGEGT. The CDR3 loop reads CASSPRTGAKNIQYF.

CDR3 sequence: CSGTGRSPLHF. This chain uses TRBV29-1 with TRBJ1-6; TCRdb reports TRBD1, a call that lacks DNA to check it against. In germline, CDR1 is SQVTM, CDR2 ANQGSEA. This CDR3 has 11 amino acids.